The 29 T cell receptor beta chains below were found in one sample sequenced in a study of blood T cell repertoires in COVID-19. This table comes from immunoSEQ multiplex PCR, and its TCRdb copy is limited to in-frame clones, with some not included. The table includes some 180,000 clones, 70% to 90% detected once. What was sequenced was peripheral blood. The receptor set was obtained from a man between 70 and 80 years old with active or convalescent COVID-19.

The chain is built from TRBV6-5 and TRBJ1-1; the D gene is possibly TRBD1 (6 bases). V was trimmed by 6 bases and J by 0 bases, leaving 11 bases between them. CDR3 size: 14 residues. Per germline, CDR1 MNHEY and CDR2 SVGAGI. The CDR3 sequence is CASRPTGMNTEAFF. The CDR3 nucleotides read TGTGCCAGCAGGCCGACAGGAATGAACACTGAAGCTTTCTTT.

This chain connects TRBV7-9 to TRBJ1-2; 7 positions agree with TRBD1. CDR3 length equals 13 residues. CDR1 and CDR2 from the germline V gene are SEHNR and FQNEAQ (reference sequence). V lost 4 bases, J lost 5 bases, and 4 bases stayed unmatched. CDR3 residues: CASSSDRVYGYTF. CDR3 nucleotides: TGTGCCAGCAGCTCCGACAGGGTTTATGGCTACACCTTC.

The chain uses TRBV18 and TRBJ1-5; D is perhaps TRBD1 (6 bases). In germline, CDR1 is KGHSH, CDR2 LQKENI. The CDR3 runs to 16 residues. V was pared by 3 bases and J by 0 bases, with 12 bases between. CDR3 amino acids: CASSPNRVDSNQPQHF. The CDR3 nucleotides read TGTGCCAGCTCACCCAACAGGGTGGATAGCAATCAGCCCCAGCATTTT.

This chain joins TRBV6-5 and TRBJ2-5, with 8 bases identical to TRBD2. The J segment lost 2 bases and the V segment lost 6 bases, leaving 5 bases of the junction unmatched. The CDR3 sequence is 14 residues long. Germline V lookup: CDR1 MNHEY, CDR2 SVGAGI. In nucleotides, the CDR3 is TGTGCCAGCAGGTTGAGCGGGAGTCAAGAGACCCAGTACTTC. Translating gives CASRLSGSQETQYF.

The rearrangement uses TRBV7-9 and TRBJ1-2, with 10 bases that match TRBD1. J lost 10 bases, V lost 4 bases, and 12 bases had no gene match. Germline V gene data show CDR1 as SEHNR and CDR2 as FQNEAQ (reference sequence). This CDR3 is built from 15 residues. As DNA, the CDR3 is TGTGCCAGCAGCTCTCGGACAGGGGGGATAGATGACTACACCTTC. This sequence encodes CASSSRTGGIDDYTF.

The rearrangement joins TRBV7-2 to TRBJ2-7; TRBD1 matches at 7 bases. Germline CDR1 reads SGHTA; CDR2 reads FQGNSA. This CDR3 has 14 amino acids. Trimming took 5 bases from V and 4 from J; bases not matched to a gene: 8. Here the CDR3 reads CASSADRAGYEQYF. CDR3 sequence (DNA): TGTGCCAGCAGCGCAGACAGGGCTGGATACGAGCAGTACTTC.

The genes are TRBV11-2 and TRBJ2-2, with D perhaps TRBD1 (7 bases). The length of the CDR3 is 17 residues. The germline V and J ends were trimmed by 6 bases and 4 bases, with 21 bases remaining between them. Looked up from germline, CDR1 is SGHAT and CDR2 is FQNNGV. The CDR3 DNA is TGTGCCAGCAGTAAAAGGCGGGACAGAGTTGGCACCGGGGAGCTGTTTTTT. Translating gives CASSKRRDRVGTGELFF. The full variable domain, completed using reference TRBV11-2 and TRBJ2-2, is EAGVAQSPRYKIIEKRQSVAFWCNPISGHATLYWYQQILGQGPKLLIQFQNNGVVDDSQLPKDRFSAERLKGVDSTLKIQPAKLEDSAVYLCASSKRRDRVGTGELFFGEGSRLTVL.

This sequence joins TRBV30 and TRBJ1-2; tentatively, D is TRBD1 (5 bases). Germline-derived CDR1 and CDR2 are GTSNPN and SVGIG (reference sequence). The length of the CDR3 is 14 residues. Trimming cost V 3 bases and J 7 bases, with 18 bases left between them. The CDR3 is CAWRRRLGGFGYTF. The CDR3 DNA reads TGTGCCTGGAGGAGACGGCTCGGGGGTTTTGGCTACACCTTC.

This clone was seen a single time. J is TRBJ2-2 and V is TRBV7-3, with 8 bases matching TRBD2. Germline CDR1 SGHTA, CDR2 FQGTGA. The CDR3 loop spans 17 amino acids. J gave up 1 base and V 0 bases, and 4 bases lay outside the gene matches. As DNA, the CDR3 is TGTGCCAGCAGCTTAACCGGGACTAGTCAGAACACCGGGGAGCTGTTTTTT. Translation: CASSLTGTSQNTGELFF.

V is TRBV29-1 and J is TRBJ2-5; 8 bases match TRBD1. The length of the CDR3 is 12 residues. J was trimmed by 5 bases and V by 4 bases; bases with no gene match: 3. CDR1 and CDR2 (germline): SQVTM, ANQGSEA. CDR3 nucleotides: TGCAGCGTTGCAGGGGGCGGTGAGACCCAGTACTTC. Protein product: CSVAGGGETQYF.

The rearrangement joins TRBV7-6 to TRBJ2-3; 8 bases align to TRBD1. The length of the CDR3 is 16 residues. The V segment lost 0 bases and the J segment 5 bases; nucleotides outside the gene matches: 7. Germline lookup yields CDR1 SGHVS and CDR2 FNYEAQ. The CDR3 spells CASSLAGQGARDTQYF. The CDR3, as DNA: TGTGCCAGCAGCTTAGCGGGCCAGGGGGCTAGAGATACGCAGTATTTT.

This clone was observed a few times. The chain is built from TRBV30 and TRBJ2-7; tentatively, D is TRBD2 (6 bases). The CDR3 consists of 14 residues. Trimming cost V 3 bases and J 3 bases, with 15 bases left between them. Germline CDR1 reads GTSNPN; CDR2 reads SVGIG (reference sequence). The CDR3 DNA sequence: TGTGCCTGGAGCCCTGGGACTTCTAACTACGAGCAGTACTTC. Amino acids: CAWSPGTSNYEQYF.

V is TRBV27 and J is TRBJ2-7; TRBD1 agrees at 7 bases. Unmatched junction bases numbered 13, after V lost 5 bases and J lost 6 bases. The CDR3 is 15 amino acids. Germline values: CDR1 MNHEY, CDR2 SMNVEV (reference sequence). The chain's CDR3 is CASSLYRQGRGEQYF. The CDR3 bases are TGTGCCAGCAGTCTGTACCGACAGGGACGGGGCGAGCAGTACTTC.

This chain joins TRBV7-2 and TRBJ2-7; 7 nucleotides line up with TRBD1. Unmatched junction bases numbered 5, after V lost 6 bases and J lost 0 bases. The CDR3 spans 14 residues. Germline V gene sequence: CDR1 SGHTA, CDR2 FQGNSA. CDR3 sequence reads: CASRTGPISYEQYF. The CDR3 nucleotides read TGTGCCAGCAGGACAGGGCCCATCTCCTACGAGCAGTACTTC. The variable domain in full, with the rest retrieved from reference TRBV7-2 and TRBJ2-7, is GAGVSQSPSNKVTEKGKDVELRCDPISGHTALYWYRQSLGQGLEFLIYFQGNSAPDKSGLPSDRFSAERTGGSVSTLTIQRTQQEDSAVYLCASRTGPISYEQYFGPGTRLTVT.

The gene calls are TRBV6-2 or TRBV6-3 and TRBJ1-1, with 8 bases lining up with TRBD1. The CDR3 sequence is 18 residues long. With 5 bases clipped from V and 0 bases from J, the junction kept 14 bases outside the gene matches. Germline assignment: CDR1 MNHEY and CDR2 SVGEGT. CDR3 coding DNA: TGTGCCAGCAGTAACCTGGACAGGGCGAGGGGCATGAACACTGAAGCTTTCTTT. Its translation is CASSNLDRARGMNTEAFF.

Regarding this clone: A single base separates this from a much larger clone, so it may be a read error. V usage is TRBV7-9 and J usage is TRBJ2-1, with 7 bases lining up with TRBD2. CDR1 is SEHNR and CDR2 is FQNEAQ in the germline V gene (reference sequence). The trim removed 0 bases at V and 2 bases at J, leaving 1 base unmatched. This CDR3 is built from 15 residues. The CDR3 coding sequence is TGTGCCAGCAGCTTAGCGGGAGGGCCCTACAATGAGCAGTTCTTC. It encodes CASSLAGGPYNEQFF. Using reference TRBV7-9 and TRBJ2-1 for the parts outside the CDR3, the full variable domain is DTGVSQNPRHKITKRGQNVTFRCDPISEHNRLYWYRQTLGQGPEFLTYFQNEAQLEKSRLLSDRFSAERPKGSFSTLEIQRTEQGDSAMYLCASSLAGGPYNEQFFGPGTRLTVL.

The chain joins TRBV5-1 to TRBJ1-2, with TRBD1 identical over 7 bases. The CDR3 is 15 residues long. Germline trimming cut 7 bases from V and 4 bases from J; bases unmatched to any gene: 13. CDR1 SGHRS and CDR2 YFSETQ come from the germline V gene. The chain's CDR3 is CASSRTGEAPYGYTF. Written as DNA, the CDR3 is TGCGCCAGCTCCCGAACAGGGGAGGCTCCCTATGGCTACACCTTC.

The chain has TRBV30 and TRBJ1-4; D is perhaps TRBD1 (5 bases). The CDR3 totals 16 residues. Germline V gene sequence: CDR1 GTSNPN, CDR2 SVGIG (reference sequence). V gave up 1 base and J gave up 0 bases, with 12 bases separating them. The CDR3 sequence: CAWSEGLTTTNEKLFF. The CDR3 DNA is TGTGCCTGGAGTGAGGGACTCACCACAACTAATGAAAAACTGTTTTTT.

The chain couples TRBV9 to TRBJ1-4; possibly TRBD1 for D (6 bases). In germline, CDR1 is SGDLS, CDR2 YYNGEE. The length of the CDR3 is 17 residues. Trimming stripped 5 bases from V and 4 bases from J, with 21 bases between. CDR3 sequence reads: CASSPSIRGQSNEKLFF. CDR3 DNA: TGTGCCAGCAGTCCCTCCATTAGGGGACAAAGTAATGAAAAACTGTTTTTT.

The genes are TRBV5-1 and TRBJ1-1; TRBD1 is a possible D gene (5 bases). V lost 5 bases and J lost 0, with 17 bases in between. CDR3 length: 16 amino acids. In germline, CDR1 is SGHRS, CDR2 YFSETQ. The DNA of the CDR3 is TGCGCCAGCAGTGCTCAGGGCACGGCCCTGAACACTGAAGCTTTCTTT. Amino acid sequence: CASSAQGTALNTEAFF.

For this clone: At the DNA level, this CDR3 is encoded by other sequences in the same sample as well. The chain is built from TRBV28 and TRBJ2-2; a possible D gene is TRBD2 (5 bases). Trimming shortened V by 6 bases and J by 5 bases, and 10 bases separated the two germline ends. The CDR3 consists of 13 residues. Germline loops: CDR1 MDHEN, CDR2 SYDVKM. CDR3 sequence (DNA): TGTGCCAGCAGACCCCCGGGGACCGGGGAGCTGTTTTTT. It yields the protein CASRPPGTGELFF.

The rearrangement links TRBV7-2 to TRBJ2-3; a possible D gene is TRBD2 (5 bases). The length of the CDR3 is 11 residues. Germline V gene data show CDR1 as SGHTA and CDR2 as FQGNSA. Between the trimmed V and J ends, which lost 7 bases and 5 bases, there was a span of 7 bases. CDR3 bases: TGTGCCAGCACCGCGGGAGATACGCAGTATTTT. It specifies CASTAGDTQYF. The full variable domain, completed using reference TRBV7-2 and TRBJ2-3, is GAGVSQSPSNKVTEKGKDVELRCDPISGHTALYWYRQSLGQGLEFLIYFQGNSAPDKSGLPSDRFSAERTGGSVSTLTIQRTQQEDSAVYLCASTAGDTQYFGPGTRLTVL.

This clone was recorded only once. This chain connects TRBV28 to TRBJ1-6; 8 bases map to TRBD1. Germline lookup yields CDR1 MDHEN and CDR2 SYDVKM. The junction had 6 bases not matched to a gene; V was cut back by 4 bases and J by 7 bases. This CDR3 has 15 residues. CDR3 loop: CASSSLTGANSPLHF. The CDR3 DNA sequence: TGTGCCAGCAGTTCACTGACAGGGGCAAATTCACCCCTCCACTTT.

This chain's CDR3 is CASSLGPARAFF. DNA of the CDR3: TGTGCCAGCTCCCTTGGGCCAGCCAGGGCTTTCTTT. V is TRBV12-3 or TRBV12-4 and J is TRBJ1-1, with no clear D. V lost 8 bases and J 11 bases, leaving 18 bases between the germline ends. CDR3 length: 12 residues.

This clone came up once. The chain links TRBV6-2 or TRBV6-3 to TRBJ2-2, with D unresolved. V was clipped by 5 bases and J by 7 bases, with 8 bases between them. From germline, CDR1 is MNHEY and CDR2 SVGEGT. CDR3 length equals 12 residues. Written as DNA, the CDR3 is TGTGCCAGCAGTCTTAGCCTCGGGGAGCTGTTTTTT. It codes for CASSLSLGELFF.

This chain links TRBV27 with TRBJ1-2; D gene unclear. V lost 2 bases, J lost 0 bases, and 4 bases lay in between. Germline-derived CDR1 and CDR2 are MNHEY and SMNVEV (reference sequence). This CDR3 spans 13 amino acids. CDR3 bases: TGTGCCAGCAGTTTAGTCTCTAACTATGGCTACACCTTC. It yields the protein CASSLVSNYGYTF.

The CDR3 spells CASSPLQGAEGGNTIYF. As DNA, the CDR3 is TGTGCCAGCAGCCCGCTTCAGGGGGCGGAGGGTGGAAACACCATATATTTT. The J gene is TRBJ1-3, the V gene TRBV7-2; 8 bases line up with TRBD1. The CDR3 extends over 17 amino acids. J gave up 3 bases and V 5 bases, and 12 bases lay outside the gene matches. The germline V gene has CDR1 SGHTA and CDR2 FQGNSA.

The CDR3 here is CASSLGGRNSYGYTF. CDR3 bases: TGTGCCAGCAGCTTGGGGGGCCGAAACTCCTATGGCTACACCTTC. The V call is TRBV5-6, the J call TRBJ1-2; a weak D match, TRBD1 (5 bases). This CDR3 region has 15 residues. Germline V lookup: CDR1 SGHDT, CDR2 YYEEEE. V shed 0 bases and J shed 4 bases, with 13 bases lying between them. Looking up the rest from reference TRBV5-6 and TRBJ1-2 gives the full variable domain: DAGVTQSPTHLIKTRGQQVTLRCSPKSGHDTVSWYQQALGQGPQFIFQYYEEEERQRGNFPDRFSGHQFPNYSSELNVNALLLGDSALYLCASSLGGRNSYGYTFGSGTRLTVV.

The V and J genes are TRBV6-5 and TRBJ1-1; TRBD1 might be the D (6 bases). With 7 bases removed from V and 7 bases from J, the gap between germline ends came to 10 bases. The germline gives CDR1 MNHEY, CDR2 SVGAGI. The CDR3 length is 11 residues. CDR3 amino acids: CASKTTGEAFF. The DNA of the CDR3 is TGTGCCAGCAAAACGACAGGTGAAGCTTTCTTT.